This is a list of T cell receptor beta chains from one sample in a study of blood T cell dynamics during melanoma immunotherapy. Using immunoSEQ multiplex PCR, the repertoire was profiled, and TCRdb retains in-frame clones only, with some absent. Among 4,000 to 4,500 clones listed, approximately 97% were seen once. This specimen consisted of effector memory CD8+ T cells from blood, obtained from a patient treated with checkpoint blockade. The receptors originated from a human donor with melanoma. CDR3s include the opening cysteine and the closing phenylalanine or tryptophan. Each record gives: V gene, D gene, clone size, J gene, CDR3 protein, CDR3 DNA. The D gene is left open where the match is weak. Not all rows give a size; the values are once, few, many and, for expanded clones, a class.

v_gene: TRBV29-1
d_gene: TRBD2
abundance: -
j_gene: TRBJ2-7
CDR3aa: CSVDMAGGSSYEQYF
CDR3nt: TGCAGCGTTGATATGGCGGGGGGGAGCTCCTACGAGCAGTACTTC

v_gene: TRBV9
d_gene: TRBD2
abundance: -
j_gene: TRBJ2-7
CDR3aa: CASSLGLADSYEQYF
CDR3nt: TGTGCCAGCAGCTTAGGACTAGCGGACTCCTACGAGCAGTACTTC

v_gene: TRBV10-3
d_gene: -
abundance: -
j_gene: TRBJ2-1
CDR3aa: CAISESIGDEQFF
CDR3nt: TGTGCCATCAGTGAGTCGATTGGCGATGAGCAGTTCTTC

v_gene: TRBV28
d_gene: -
abundance: -
j_gene: TRBJ2-7
CDR3aa: CASSLPSHGASYEQYF
CDR3nt: TGTGCCAGCAGTTTGCCCTCCCACGGGGCATCCTACGAGCAGTACTTC

v_gene: TRBV29-1
d_gene: TRBD2
abundance: -
j_gene: TRBJ2-7
CDR3aa: CSVTSGDSYEQYF
CDR3nt: TGCAGCGTTACTAGCGGGGATTCCTACGAGCAGTACTTC

v_gene: TRBV9
d_gene: TRBD2
abundance: once
j_gene: TRBJ2-1
CDR3aa: CASSSSPTGLAGDNEQFF
CDR3nt: TGTGCCAGCAGCTCCTCCCCGACCGGACTAGCGGGGGACAATGAGCAGTTCTTC

v_gene: TRBV5-1
d_gene: -
abundance: once
j_gene: TRBJ2-1
CDR3aa: CASSLKGGTYNEQFF
CDR3nt: TGCGCCAGCAGCTTGAAAGGCGGGACCTACAATGAGCAGTTCTTC

v_gene: TRBV11-2
d_gene: -
abundance: -
j_gene: TRBJ2-4
CDR3aa: CASSLHQGAKNIQYF
CDR3nt: TGTGCCAGCAGCTTACACCAGGGCGCCAAAAACATTCAGTACTTC

v_gene: TRBV7-8
d_gene: TRBD1
abundance: once
j_gene: TRBJ2-1
CDR3aa: CAIGTGALEQFF
CDR3nt: TGTGCCATCGGGACAGGGGCGCTTGAGCAGTTCTTC

v_gene: TRBV19
d_gene: -
abundance: -
j_gene: TRBJ1-5
CDR3aa: CASSMDSNQPQHF
CDR3nt: TGTGCCAGTAGTATGGATAGCAATCAGCCCCAGCATTTT

v_gene: TRBV27
d_gene: -
abundance: -
j_gene: TRBJ2-1
CDR3aa: CASSSGSSYNEQFF
CDR3nt: TGTGCCAGCAGCTCCGGGAGCTCCTACAATGAGCAGTTCTTC

v_gene: TRBV7-9
d_gene: -
abundance: -
j_gene: TRBJ2-1
CDR3aa: CASSLIDSTSYNEQFF
CDR3nt: TGTGCCAGCAGCTTAATCGACAGCACCTCCTACAATGAGCAGTTCTTC

v_gene: TRBV28
d_gene: -
abundance: -
j_gene: TRBJ1-1
CDR3aa: CASGRTLFTEAFF
CDR3nt: TGTGCCTCTGGACGGACCCTCTTCACTGAAGCTTTCTTT

v_gene: TRBV5-8
d_gene: TRBD1
abundance: -
j_gene: TRBJ1-2
CDR3aa: CASSLLQTGSRYGYTF
CDR3nt: TGTGCCAGCAGCTTACTACAGACAGGGTCTCGATACGGCTACACCTTC

v_gene: TRBV28
d_gene: TRBD2
abundance: -
j_gene: TRBJ2-1
CDR3aa: CASSSTSVYYNEQFF
CDR3nt: TGTGCCAGCAGCTCTACTAGCGTCTACTACAATGAGCAGTTCTTC

v_gene: TRBV9
d_gene: -
abundance: -
j_gene: TRBJ1-2
CDR3aa: CASSSAGGGYTF
CDR3nt: TGTGCCAGCAGTTCGGCGGGCGGGGGCTACACCTTC

v_gene: TRBV7-8
d_gene: -
abundance: -
j_gene: TRBJ1-5
CDR3aa: CASSALVGDQPQHF
CDR3nt: TGTGCCAGCAGCGCACTAGTCGGAGATCAGCCCCAGCATTTT

v_gene: TRBV14
d_gene: TRBD2
abundance: -
j_gene: TRBJ2-3
CDR3aa: CASSQVFGTSGRGTDTQYF
CDR3nt: TGTGCCAGCAGCCAAGTTTTCGGGACTAGCGGGAGGGGCACAGATACGCAGTATTTT

v_gene: TRBV5-1
d_gene: TRBD1
abundance: -
j_gene: TRBJ2-1
CDR3aa: CASSWDRLRSNEQFF
CDR3nt: TGCGCCAGCAGCTGGGACAGGCTTAGGAGCAATGAGCAGTTCTTC

v_gene: TRBV9
d_gene: -
abundance: -
j_gene: TRBJ2-1
CDR3aa: CASSPGDLIEGGYNEQFF
CDR3nt: TGTGCCAGCAGCCCAGGGGACCTCATAGAGGGAGGCTACAATGAGCAGTTCTTC

v_gene: TRBV29-1
d_gene: -
abundance: -
j_gene: TRBJ1-2
CDR3aa: CSVLVGSPYGYTF
CDR3nt: TGCAGCGTTCTTGTGGGCTCCCCCTATGGCTACACCTTC

v_gene: TRBV9
d_gene: -
abundance: -
j_gene: TRBJ1-1
CDR3aa: CASSPGGAHTEAFF
CDR3nt: TGTGCCAGCAGCCCCGGGGGGGCGCATACTGAAGCTTTCTTT

v_gene: TRBV25-1
d_gene: TRBD1
abundance: -
j_gene: TRBJ1-2
CDR3aa: CASSGWDSSNYGYTF
CDR3nt: TGTGCCAGCAGTGGATGGGACAGCTCTAACTATGGCTACACCTTC

v_gene: TRBV2
d_gene: TRBD2
abundance: -
j_gene: TRBJ2-1
CDR3aa: CATPGLVPNEQFF
CDR3nt: TGTGCCACTCCGGGACTAGTCCCCAATGAGCAGTTCTTC

v_gene: TRBV28
d_gene: TRBD1
abundance: once
j_gene: TRBJ1-1
CDR3aa: CASSSNRDSNTEAFF
CDR3nt: TGTGCCAGCAGTTCAAACCGGGACAGTAACACTGAAGCTTTCTTT

v_gene: TRBV27
d_gene: -
abundance: -
j_gene: TRBJ2-7
CDR3aa: CASSLMRGYEQYF
CDR3nt: TGTGCCAGCAGCCTAATGCGGGGCTACGAGCAGTACTTC

v_gene: TRBV27
d_gene: -
abundance: -
j_gene: TRBJ2-1
CDR3aa: CASSFLPGNEQFF
CDR3nt: TGTGCCAGCAGTTTCTTACCCGGCAATGAGCAGTTCTTC

v_gene: TRBV2
d_gene: -
abundance: -
j_gene: TRBJ1-5
CDR3aa: CASKEESNQPQHF
CDR3nt: TGTGCCAGCAAAGAGGAAAGCAATCAGCCCCAGCATTTT

v_gene: TRBV4-1
d_gene: -
abundance: -
j_gene: TRBJ2-7
CDR3aa: CASSQDHQIRPDKQYF
CDR3nt: TGCGCCAGCAGCCAAGATCACCAGATCCGACCCGACAAGCAGTACTTC